The T cell receptor beta chain under discussion was sequenced for a study of response to subunit inactivated influenza vaccine. This CDR3 region has 13 residues. V was pared by 4 bases and J by 4 bases, with 10 bases between. In germline, CDR1 is MNHEY, CDR2 SVGAGI. The table lists this clonotype with a few counts. The antigen is undetermined. The study, taken as a whole, reports: The authors proposed limited new T cell recruitment per seasonal influenza vaccination.

TCRdb passed the RT-PCR reads through MiXCR, listing each CDR3 protein once. The table records approximately 530,000 distinct CDR3 sequences, approximately 7.7% of them present only once. This receptor was taken from a man between 45 and 75 years old who received an inactivated influenza vaccine. V and J are TRBV6-5 and TRBJ1-2; D ambiguous. Source: PBMCs from blood, taken around 25 months after vaccination. Written as DNA, the CDR3 is TGTGCCAGCAGTTCAAATAGTGGCTATGGCTACACCTTC. It is translated as CASSSNSGYGYTF.